This TCR beta chain was sequenced in a study of molecular identifiers for immune sequencing clone quantification. Looking at the study overall: In the replicates, RNA derived from around 20,000 or 99,000 naive CD8 cells was divided into five parts, and four were sequenced.

Per the germline V gene, CDR1 is SEHNR and CDR2 is FQNEAQ (reference sequence). This CDR3 contains 12 residues. On this clonotype: Compared with germline, one end of the junction differs, possibly owing to a read error.

Sorting was used to obtain naive CD8 T cells (CD8+CD4-CCR7+CD45RA+). Bulk TCR library preparation followed previously described methods with listed TCR primers. Via MiXCR, TCRdb re-called the PCR reads, giving one row per CDR3 protein. The data contain fewer than 350,000 distinct CDR3 sequences, roughly 23% of them singletons. The receptor was isolated from a human donor in good health. Some libraries in this study had Jurkat cell RNA spiked in. V is TRBV7-9 and J is TRBJ2-1, with D unresolved. The sequencing input was naive CD8+ T cells from blood, with Jurkat cell RNA spiked in. The subset is: FACS-sorted CD8+CD4-CCR7+CD45RA+ naive T cells. This CDR3 is CASSQNSNGQFF. The CDR3 coding sequence is TGTGCCAGCAGCCAGAACAGCAATGGGCAGTTCTTC.